The rows below give T cell receptor beta chains drawn from one sample of a study of blood T cell repertoires in COVID-19. Profiling relied on immunoSEQ multiplex PCR, and the TCRdb table lists in-frame clones only, not all of them. The sample has about 200,000 clones, 86% seen once; the top ten hold more than 5.5%. Sequencing used peripheral blood. The receptor source for this set is an elderly man with acute or convalescent COVID-19. Both conserved end residues are part of each CDR3. D genes are given only for firm matches. Clone size is shown for a subset of rows, as once, few, many or a class of expanded clone.

v_gene: TRBV29-1; j_gene: TRBJ2-5; d_gene: TRBD1; abundance: -; CDR3aa: CSVVGAGTGVETQYF; CDR3nt: TGCAGCGTGGTCGGAGCCGGGACAGGGGTAGAGACCCAGTACTTC
v_gene: TRBV27; j_gene: TRBJ2-2; d_gene: -; abundance: -; CDR3aa: CALRKGDTGELFF; CDR3nt: TGTGCCCTCAGGAAGGGAGACACCGGGGAGCTGTTTTTT
v_gene: TRBV10-3; j_gene: TRBJ2-1; d_gene: TRBD2; abundance: few; CDR3aa: CAISDRTSGTKGNEQFF; CDR3nt: TGTGCCATCAGTGACAGGACTAGCGGGACAAAGGGCAATGAGCAGTTCTTC
v_gene: TRBV5-1; j_gene: TRBJ2-3; d_gene: -; abundance: -; CDR3aa: CASSSELSGGRDTQYF; CDR3nt: TGCGCCAGCAGTTCTGAGCTTTCTGGGGGCAGAGATACGCAGTATTTT
v_gene: TRBV11-3; j_gene: TRBJ2-5; d_gene: -; abundance: -; CDR3aa: CASSLDSLAETQYF; CDR3nt: TGTGCCAGCAGCTTAGATTCGCTGGCAGAGACCCAGTACTTC
v_gene: TRBV12-3/TRBV12-4; j_gene: TRBJ1-2; d_gene: TRBD1; abundance: few; CDR3aa: CASTNFGTASF; CDR3nt: TGTGCCAGCACCAATTTTGGGACAGCGAGTTTC
v_gene: TRBV19; j_gene: TRBJ1-5; d_gene: -; abundance: -; CDR3aa: CASSINGDQPQHF; CDR3nt: TGTGCCAGTAGTATTAACGGGGATCAGCCCCAGCATTTT
v_gene: TRBV6-5; j_gene: TRBJ1-2; d_gene: TRBD1; abundance: -; CDR3aa: CASSYSMGQRGYTF; CDR3nt: TGTGCCAGCAGTTACTCGATGGGACAGCGGGGCTACACCTTC
v_gene: TRBV29-1; j_gene: TRBJ2-1; d_gene: TRBD2; abundance: -; CDR3aa: CSVYPTSGRVNEQFF; CDR3nt: TGCAGCGTCTACCCGACTAGCGGGAGGGTCAATGAGCAGTTCTTC
v_gene: TRBV7-9; j_gene: TRBJ1-6; d_gene: -; abundance: -; CDR3aa: CASSIDSYNSPLHF; CDR3nt: TGTGCCAGCAGCATTGACAGCTATAATTCACCCCTCCACTTT
v_gene: TRBV27; j_gene: TRBJ2-1; d_gene: TRBD2; abundance: -; CDR3aa: CASSFLSGRLQWGEQFF; CDR3nt: TGTGCCAGCAGTTTCTTAAGCGGGAGGCTCCAATGGGGAGAGCAGTTCTTC
v_gene: TRBV11-2; j_gene: TRBJ1-2; d_gene: -; abundance: -; CDR3aa: CASSLTLYGYTF; CDR3nt: TGTGCCAGCAGCTTAACTCTGTATGGCTACACCTTC
v_gene: TRBV7-9; j_gene: TRBJ1-2; d_gene: -; abundance: -; CDR3aa: CASSPGRGRSNYGYTF; CDR3nt: TGTGCCAGCAGCCCGGGCAGGGGCCGTTCTAACTATGGCTACACCTTC
v_gene: TRBV27; j_gene: TRBJ2-2; d_gene: -; abundance: -; CDR3aa: CASNQWGGAVTGELFF; CDR3nt: TGTGCCAGCAACCAATGGGGGGGCGCCGTCACCGGGGAGCTGTTTTTT
v_gene: TRBV10-2; j_gene: TRBJ1-1; d_gene: TRBD1; abundance: few; CDR3aa: CASSEGQGYTEAFF; CDR3nt: TGCGCCAGCAGTGAGGGACAGGGCTACACTGAAGCTTTCTTT
v_gene: TRBV28; j_gene: TRBJ2-2; d_gene: TRBD2; abundance: -; CDR3aa: CASIPGLGSTGELFF; CDR3nt: TGTGCCAGCATCCCAGGACTAGGGTCCACCGGGGAGCTGTTTTTT
v_gene: TRBV15; j_gene: TRBJ2-1; d_gene: TRBD2; abundance: -; CDR3aa: CATSRVSSGSNEQFF; CDR3nt: TGTGCCACCAGCAGAGTGAGTAGCGGGAGCAATGAGCAGTTCTTC
v_gene: TRBV19; j_gene: TRBJ1-5; d_gene: -; abundance: -; CDR3aa: CASSSQGRNQPQHF; CDR3nt: TGTGCCAGTAGCTCACAGGGACGCAATCAGCCCCAGCATTTT
v_gene: TRBV19; j_gene: TRBJ2-1; d_gene: TRBD2; abundance: once; CDR3aa: CASSMLREVLFF; CDR3nt: TGTGCCAGTAGTATGCTCCGGGAGGTGCTGTTCTTC
v_gene: TRBV12-5; j_gene: TRBJ2-1; d_gene: -; abundance: -; CDR3aa: CASGLGTAYNEQFF; CDR3nt: TGTGCTAGTGGTTTGGGGACAGCTTACAATGAGCAGTTCTTC
v_gene: TRBV27; j_gene: TRBJ2-3; d_gene: TRBD1; abundance: once; CDR3aa: CASSDRDVDTQYF; CDR3nt: TGTGCCAGCAGTGACAGGGATGTAGATACGCAGTATTTT
v_gene: TRBV18; j_gene: TRBJ2-5; d_gene: -; abundance: once; CDR3aa: CASSPLEGETQYF; CDR3nt: TGTGCCAGCTCACCATTAGAGGGAGAGACCCAGTACTTC
v_gene: TRBV2; j_gene: TRBJ2-1; d_gene: -; abundance: -; CDR3aa: CASSPRNEQFF; CDR3nt: TGTGCCAGCAGTCCCCGGAATGAGCAGTTCTTC
v_gene: TRBV10-3; j_gene: TRBJ1-2; d_gene: -; abundance: -; CDR3aa: CAIRARDGQGGYGYTF; CDR3nt: TGTGCCATCAGGGCCCGGGACGGCCAGGGAGGCTATGGCTACACCTTC
v_gene: TRBV4-1; j_gene: TRBJ2-1; d_gene: TRBD2; abundance: -; CDR3aa: CASSQEGRLAGVHEQFF; CDR3nt: TGCGCCAGCAGCCAAGAGGGGCGACTAGCGGGAGTCCATGAGCAGTTCTTC
v_gene: TRBV6-1; j_gene: TRBJ2-1; d_gene: -; abundance: -; CDR3aa: CASSEVMVGTRYNEQFF; CDR3nt: TGTGCCAGCAGTGAAGTGATGGTAGGGACAAGATACAATGAGCAGTTCTTC
v_gene: TRBV7-9; j_gene: TRBJ1-4; d_gene: -; abundance: -; CDR3aa: CASSLGQMNEKLFF; CDR3nt: TGTGCCAGCAGCTTAGGGCAGATGAATGAAAAACTGTTTTTT
v_gene: TRBV12-3/TRBV12-4; j_gene: TRBJ1-4; d_gene: -; abundance: -; CDR3aa: CASSVREKLFF; CDR3nt: TGTGCCAGCAGTGTCCGGGAAAAACTGTTTTTT
v_gene: TRBV7-2; j_gene: TRBJ1-5; d_gene: TRBD1; abundance: -; CDR3aa: CASSLGQGNQPQHF; CDR3nt: TGTGCCAGCAGCTTGGGACAGGGAAATCAGCCCCAGCATTTT
v_gene: TRBV21-1; j_gene: TRBJ2-5; d_gene: -; abundance: -; CDR3aa: CASSKRRGKWETQYF; CDR3nt: TGTGCCAGCAGCAAAAGACGGGGGAAGTGGGAGACCCAGTACTTC
v_gene: TRBV19; j_gene: TRBJ1-6; d_gene: -; abundance: -; CDR3aa: CASNGDRSQGLSPLHF; CDR3nt: TGTGCCAGCAACGGAGACAGGTCCCAAGGGTTGTCACCCCTCCACTTT
v_gene: TRBV19; j_gene: TRBJ2-1; d_gene: -; abundance: -; CDR3aa: CASSIFESRDNEQFF; CDR3nt: TGTGCCAGTAGTATCTTTGAGTCGAGAGACAATGAGCAGTTCTTC
v_gene: TRBV27; j_gene: TRBJ2-7; d_gene: -; abundance: -; CDR3aa: CASSLQGGPYEQYF; CDR3nt: TGTGCCAGCAGTTTACAGGGGGGTCCCTACGAGCAGTACTTC
v_gene: TRBV7-6; j_gene: TRBJ2-3; d_gene: TRBD1; abundance: -; CDR3aa: CASRLRDRGADTQYF; CDR3nt: TGTGCCAGCAGACTCCGGGACAGGGGCGCAGATACGCAGTATTTT
v_gene: TRBV7-6; j_gene: TRBJ2-3; d_gene: TRBD2; abundance: -; CDR3aa: CASSIGGAPDTQYF; CDR3nt: TGTGCCAGCAGTATCGGGGGGGCTCCAGATACGCAGTATTTT
v_gene: TRBV5-1; j_gene: TRBJ1-1; d_gene: -; abundance: -; CDR3aa: CASSSGGGYTEAFF; CDR3nt: TGCGCCAGCAGCTCCGGCGGGGGCTACACTGAAGCTTTCTTT
v_gene: TRBV5-1; j_gene: TRBJ1-1; d_gene: -; abundance: -; CDR3aa: CASSRGGGETEAFF; CDR3nt: TGCGCCAGCAGCCGGGGGGGCGGAGAAACTGAAGCTTTCTTT
v_gene: TRBV11-2; j_gene: TRBJ2-2; d_gene: TRBD2; abundance: -; CDR3aa: CASSSLSGAPGRTGELFF; CDR3nt: TGTGCCAGCAGCTCCCTCAGCGGGGCCCCAGGGAGGACCGGGGAGCTGTTTTTT
v_gene: TRBV3-1/TRBV3-2; j_gene: TRBJ1-1; d_gene: TRBD1; abundance: few; CDR3aa: CASGQGAEAFF; CDR3nt: TGTGCCAGCGGACAGGGCGCTGAAGCTTTCTTT
v_gene: TRBV7-6; j_gene: TRBJ1-2; d_gene: TRBD1; abundance: -; CDR3aa: CASSRITGDGYGYTF; CDR3nt: TGTGCCAGCAGCCGTATAACAGGGGATGGATATGGCTACACCTTC
v_gene: TRBV11-3; j_gene: TRBJ1-3; d_gene: TRBD1; abundance: -; CDR3aa: CASSSGGATGNTIYF; CDR3nt: TGTGCCAGCAGCTCAGGGGGCGCGACGGGAAACACCATATATTTT
v_gene: TRBV5-1; j_gene: TRBJ2-1; d_gene: -; abundance: -; CDR3aa: CASSPQGLSYNEQFF; CDR3nt: TGCGCCAGCAGCCCACAGGGTCTCTCCTACAATGAGCAGTTCTTC
v_gene: TRBV19; j_gene: TRBJ2-3; d_gene: -; abundance: few; CDR3aa: CASSIAVTDTQYF; CDR3nt: TGTGCCAGTAGTATAGCGGTTACAGATACGCAGTATTTT
v_gene: TRBV21-1; j_gene: TRBJ2-1; d_gene: -; abundance: -; CDR3aa: CASNLGTSGRYYNEQFF; CDR3nt: TGTGCCAGCAACCTTGGGACTAGCGGGAGGTACTACAATGAGCAGTTCTTC
v_gene: TRBV11-3; j_gene: TRBJ2-5; d_gene: -; abundance: -; CDR3aa: CASSSQTEKQETQYF; CDR3nt: TGTGCCAGCAGCTCCCAGACAGAAAAGCAAGAGACCCAGTACTTC
v_gene: TRBV27; j_gene: TRBJ2-7; d_gene: TRBD1; abundance: few; CDR3aa: CASSSTGDPSYEQYF; CDR3nt: TGTGCCAGCAGTTCTACAGGGGACCCATCCTACGAGCAGTACTTC
v_gene: TRBV3-1/TRBV3-2; j_gene: TRBJ2-3; d_gene: TRBD2; abundance: -; CDR3aa: CASSRLGTSGRGNTDTQYF; CDR3nt: TGTGCCAGCAGCCGGCTCGGGACTAGCGGGAGAGGGAACACAGATACGCAGTATTTT
v_gene: TRBV6-1; j_gene: TRBJ2-1; d_gene: -; abundance: -; CDR3aa: CASSETSLVAGRNNEQFF; CDR3nt: TGTGCCAGCAGTGAGACTAGTTTGGTCGCCGGGAGAAACAATGAGCAGTTCTTC
v_gene: TRBV2; j_gene: TRBJ1-1; d_gene: TRBD1; abundance: many; CDR3aa: CASNDGRGWTEAFF; CDR3nt: TGTGCCAGCAATGACGGCAGGGGGTGGACTGAAGCTTTCTTT
v_gene: TRBV4-3; j_gene: TRBJ2-2; d_gene: -; abundance: few; CDR3aa: CASSPLFPGELFF; CDR3nt: TGCGCCAGCAGCCCCCTCTTCCCCGGGGAGCTGTTTTTT
v_gene: TRBV7-2; j_gene: TRBJ2-2; d_gene: TRBD2; abundance: -; CDR3aa: CASSFRPSGSGVRLTLFF; CDR3nt: TGTGCCAGCAGCTTCAGACCTAGCGGGTCGGGGGTCAGGTTAACCCTGTTTTTT
v_gene: TRBV15; j_gene: TRBJ2-4; d_gene: TRBD1; abundance: -; CDR3aa: CATSGTGGQGAQRAKNIQYF; CDR3nt: TGTGCCACCAGCGGAACCGGGGGACAGGGGGCCCAACGAGCCAAAAACATTCAGTACTTC
v_gene: TRBV12-3/TRBV12-4; j_gene: TRBJ2-5; d_gene: -; abundance: -; CDR3aa: CASSFGEETQYF; CDR3nt: TGTGCCAGCAGTTTCGGGGAAGAGACCCAGTACTTC
v_gene: TRBV28; j_gene: TRBJ2-7; d_gene: TRBD1; abundance: -; CDR3aa: CASSSPRDRASYEQYF; CDR3nt: TGTGCCAGCAGTTCCCCAAGAGACAGGGCCTCCTACGAGCAGTACTTC
v_gene: TRBV5-4; j_gene: TRBJ2-5; d_gene: -; abundance: -; CDR3aa: CASSLRSNQETQYF; CDR3nt: TGTGCCAGCAGCTTGCGTAGCAACCAAGAGACCCAGTACTTC
v_gene: TRBV7-3; j_gene: TRBJ2-7; d_gene: TRBD2; abundance: -; CDR3aa: CASSLTRAASGEQYF; CDR3nt: TGTGCCAGCAGCTTAACAAGGGCTGCTAGCGGCGAGCAGTACTTC
v_gene: TRBV7-8; j_gene: TRBJ1-5; d_gene: TRBD1; abundance: once; CDR3aa: CASSKTGAYNQPQHF; CDR3nt: TGTGCCAGCAGCAAAACAGGGGCGTACAATCAGCCCCAGCATTTT
v_gene: TRBV6-4; j_gene: TRBJ1-3; d_gene: -; abundance: once; CDR3aa: CASSEAPGNTIYF; CDR3nt: TGTGCCAGCAGTGAAGCACCCGGAAACACCATATATTTT
v_gene: TRBV7-3; j_gene: TRBJ2-4; d_gene: TRBD1; abundance: few; CDR3aa: CASSPGTGDLYF; CDR3nt: TGTGCCAGCAGCCCAGGGACAGGGGATCTGTACTTC